This TCR beta chain was profiled in a study of blood T cells in healthy people across ages. Findings and limits, study-wide: Relative to aged donors, long-lived donors carried more naive CD4+ cells and displayed higher diversity. Diversity estimates from one million T cells were considered underestimates.

On this clonotype: Its cognate antigen is unknown.

PCR was performed a second time for about 7 to 12 cycles using a sample-barcoded 5' primer and a J-beta primer mix. Researchers report that a template-switch adaptor with 12 random nucleotides tagged each cDNA molecule. One entry per CDR3 protein, called by TCRdb with MiXCR from the 5' RACE reads. The sample shows around 1.5 million distinct CDR3 sequences, 30% to 40% of them seen only once. There are 13 residues in the CDR3. Unmatched junction bases numbered 0, after V lost 2 bases and J lost 8 bases. The rearrangement links TRBV12-3 or TRBV12-4 to TRBJ2-2; TRBD2 agrees at 9 bases. Sequencing was carried out using blood. The sequence came from a woman aged 25 to 39 in good health. The CDR3 bases are TGTGCCAGCAGTTTAAGCGGGAGGGGGGAGCTGTTTTTT. It translates to CASSLSGRGELFF.